This entry features one TCR beta chain sequence. The antigen is not known. Germline V gene lookup returns CDR1 SGHAT and CDR2 FQNNGV. This CDR3 spans 14 amino acids. Deletions cut 2 bases from V and 6 bases from J, with 10 bases between. The sample is drawn from a study of cytomegalovirus exposure and HLA in healthy donors. Study-wide results and limits: Cytomegalovirus status, reportedly, was diagnosed with high specificity and sensitivity by the classifier.

A multiplex PCR was run with 60 Vbeta primers and 13 Jbeta primers. Only in-frame clones appear in the TCRdb table, and some are missing; sequencing was by immunoSEQ multiplex PCR. Its clone listing holds 100,000 to 150,000 clones. The sample taken for sequencing was PBMCs. The sequence came from a man aged 25 to 40 in good health and CMV-seronegative. The rearrangement uses TRBV11-2 and TRBJ2-2; D remains ambiguous. The CDR3 loop is CASSLSPRAGELFF. The CDR3 DNA reads TGTGCCAGCAGCTTATCTCCCCGAGCCGGGGAGCTGTTTTTT.